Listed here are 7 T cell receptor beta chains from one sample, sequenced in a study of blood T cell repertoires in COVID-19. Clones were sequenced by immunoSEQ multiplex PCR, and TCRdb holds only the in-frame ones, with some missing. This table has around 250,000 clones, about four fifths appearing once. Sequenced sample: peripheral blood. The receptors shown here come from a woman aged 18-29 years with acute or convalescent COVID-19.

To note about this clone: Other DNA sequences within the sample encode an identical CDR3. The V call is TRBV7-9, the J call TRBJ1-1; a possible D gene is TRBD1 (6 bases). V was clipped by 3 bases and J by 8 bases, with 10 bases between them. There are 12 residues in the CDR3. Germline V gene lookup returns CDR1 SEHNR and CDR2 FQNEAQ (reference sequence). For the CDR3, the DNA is TGTGCCAGCAGCTTGCAGGGGTCCGAAGCTTTCTTT. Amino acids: CASSLQGSEAFF.

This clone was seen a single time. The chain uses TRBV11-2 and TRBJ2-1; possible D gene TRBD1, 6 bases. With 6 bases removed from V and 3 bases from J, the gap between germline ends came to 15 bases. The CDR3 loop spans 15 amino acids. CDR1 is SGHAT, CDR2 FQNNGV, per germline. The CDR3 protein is CASSPNRDRYNEQFF. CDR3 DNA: TGTGCCAGCAGTCCAAACAGGGACCGCTACAATGAGCAGTTCTTC.

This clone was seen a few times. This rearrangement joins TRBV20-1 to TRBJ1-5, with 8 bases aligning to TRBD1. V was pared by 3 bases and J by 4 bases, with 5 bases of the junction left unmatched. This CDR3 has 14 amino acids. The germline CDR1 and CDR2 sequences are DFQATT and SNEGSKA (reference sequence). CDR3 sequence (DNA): TGCAGTGCTAGTCGGGGACAGGAGAATCAGCCCCAGCATTTT. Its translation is CSASRGQENQPQHF.

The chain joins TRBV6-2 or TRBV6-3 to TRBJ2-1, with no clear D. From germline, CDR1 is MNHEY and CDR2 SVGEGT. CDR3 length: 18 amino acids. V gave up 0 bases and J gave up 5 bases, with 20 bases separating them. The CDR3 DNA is TGTGCCAGCAGTTACTCGATGCGGCTCTCACGAATTAACAATGAGCAGTTCTTC. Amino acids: CASSYSMRLSRINNEQFF.

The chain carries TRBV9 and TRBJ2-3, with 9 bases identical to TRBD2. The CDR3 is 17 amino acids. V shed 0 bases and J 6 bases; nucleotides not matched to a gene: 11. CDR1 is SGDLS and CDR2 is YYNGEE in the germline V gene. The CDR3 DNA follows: TGTGCCAGCAGCGTAGGGGCTAGCGGGACGGCTCCGGATACGCAGTATTTT. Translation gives CASSVGASGTAPDTQYF.

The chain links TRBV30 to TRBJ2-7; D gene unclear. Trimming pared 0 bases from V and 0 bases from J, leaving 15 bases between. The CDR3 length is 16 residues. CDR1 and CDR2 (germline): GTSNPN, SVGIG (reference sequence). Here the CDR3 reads CAWSVRVPLISYEQYF. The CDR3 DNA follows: TGTGCCTGGAGTGTACGGGTTCCGCTTATCTCCTACGAGCAGTACTTC. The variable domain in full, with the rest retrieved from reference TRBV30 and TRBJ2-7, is SQTIHQWPATLVQPVGSPLSLECTVEGTSNPNLYWYRQAAGRGLQLLFYSVGIGQISSEVPQNLSASRPQDRQFILSSKKLLLSDSGFYLCAWSVRVPLISYEQYFGPGTRLTVT.

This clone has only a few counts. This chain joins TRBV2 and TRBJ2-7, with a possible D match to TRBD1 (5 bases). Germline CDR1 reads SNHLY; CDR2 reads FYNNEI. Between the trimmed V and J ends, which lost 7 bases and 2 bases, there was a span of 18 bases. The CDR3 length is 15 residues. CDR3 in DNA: TGTGCCAGCAACCAGCGACAGCAGGACCCCTACGAGCAGTACTTC. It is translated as CASNQRQQDPYEQYF. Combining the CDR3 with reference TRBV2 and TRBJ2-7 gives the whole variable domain EPEVTQTPSHQVTQMGQEVILRCVPISNHLYFYWYRQILGQKVEFLVSFYNNEISEKSEIFDDQFSVERPDGSNFTLKIRSTKLEDSAMYFCASNQRQQDPYEQYFGPGTRLTVT.